This T cell receptor (beta chain) was identified in a study of control samples from healthy donors and cancer patients. TCRdb keeps only in-frame clones here, not all; method: immunoSEQ multiplex PCR. This table holds 150,000 or so clones, 93% found once. The sample consisted of blood. This TCR came from a man younger than 30 in good health.

CDR3 bases: TGTGCCAGCAGTTACTCGAGGGGAGCTAACTATGGCTACACCTTC. It encodes CASSYSRGANYGYTF. V and J are TRBV6-5 and TRBJ1-2; D might be TRBD1 (5 bases). V was shortened by 0 bases and J by 0 bases, with 8 bases between the two germline ends. The germline gives CDR1 MNHEY, CDR2 SVGAGI. This CDR3 is 15 amino acids long.